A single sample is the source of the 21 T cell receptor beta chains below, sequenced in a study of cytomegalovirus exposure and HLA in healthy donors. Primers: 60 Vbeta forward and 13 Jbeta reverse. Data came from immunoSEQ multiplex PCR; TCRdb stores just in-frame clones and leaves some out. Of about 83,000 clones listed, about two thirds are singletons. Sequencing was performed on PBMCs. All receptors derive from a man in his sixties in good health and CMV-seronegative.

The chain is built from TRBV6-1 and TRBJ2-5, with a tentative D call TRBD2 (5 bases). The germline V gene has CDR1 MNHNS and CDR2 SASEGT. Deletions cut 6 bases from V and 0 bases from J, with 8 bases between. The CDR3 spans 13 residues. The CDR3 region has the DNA TGTGCCAGCAGACTAGGGTACCAAGAGACCCAGTACTTC. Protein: CASRLGYQETQYF.

Here the CDR3 reads CASSQDTTGYPQPQHF. CDR3 sequence (DNA): TGCGCCAGCAGCCAAGACACTACAGGGTATCCTCAGCCCCAGCATTTT. The genes are TRBV4-1 and TRBJ1-5; D possibly corresponds to TRBD1 (6 bases). Germline V gene lookup returns CDR1 MGHRA and CDR2 YSYEKL. The CDR3 consists of 16 residues. V was cut by 0 bases and J by 6 bases, with 15 bases left in between.

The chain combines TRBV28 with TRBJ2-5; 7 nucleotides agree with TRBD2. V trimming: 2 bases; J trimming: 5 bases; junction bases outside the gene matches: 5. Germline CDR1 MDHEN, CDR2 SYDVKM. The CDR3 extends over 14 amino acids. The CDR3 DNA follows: TGTGCCAGCAGTTTAGCGGGAGTGGGTGAGACCCAGTACTTC. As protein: CASSLAGVGETQYF.

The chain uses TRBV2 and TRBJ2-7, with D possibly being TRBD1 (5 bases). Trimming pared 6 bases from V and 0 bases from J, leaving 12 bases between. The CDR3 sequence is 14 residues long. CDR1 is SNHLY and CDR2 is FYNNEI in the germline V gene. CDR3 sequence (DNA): TGTGCCAGCAGGACAGAAGCGAGCTCCTACGAGCAGTACTTC. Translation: CASRTEASSYEQYF. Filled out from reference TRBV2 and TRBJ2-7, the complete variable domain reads EPEVTQTPSHQVTQMGQEVILRCVPISNHLYFYWYRQILGQKVEFLVSFYNNEISEKSEIFDDQFSVERPDGSNFTLKIRSTKLEDSAMYFCASRTEASSYEQYFGPGTRLTVT.

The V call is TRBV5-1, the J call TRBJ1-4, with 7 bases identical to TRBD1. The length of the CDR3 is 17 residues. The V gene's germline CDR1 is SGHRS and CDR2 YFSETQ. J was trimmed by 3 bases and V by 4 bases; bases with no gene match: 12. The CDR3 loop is CASSLRTGFMSNEKLFF. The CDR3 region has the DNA TGCGCCAGCAGCCTGAGGACAGGATTTATGTCTAATGAAAAACTGTTTTTT.

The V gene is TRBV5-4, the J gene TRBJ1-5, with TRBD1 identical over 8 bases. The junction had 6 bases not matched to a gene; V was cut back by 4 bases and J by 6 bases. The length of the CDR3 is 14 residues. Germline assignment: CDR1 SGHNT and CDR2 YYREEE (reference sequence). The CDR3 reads CASSPDRVGQPQHF. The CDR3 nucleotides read TGTGCCAGCAGCCCGGACAGGGTAGGTCAGCCCCAGCATTTT.

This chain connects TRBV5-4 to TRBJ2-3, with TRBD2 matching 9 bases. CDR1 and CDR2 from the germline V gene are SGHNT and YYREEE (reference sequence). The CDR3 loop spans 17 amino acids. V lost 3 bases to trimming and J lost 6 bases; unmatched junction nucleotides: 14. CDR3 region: CASSSPPGTSRGDTQYF. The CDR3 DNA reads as TGTGCCAGCAGCTCACCTCCCGGGACTAGCCGGGGGGATACGCAGTATTTT.

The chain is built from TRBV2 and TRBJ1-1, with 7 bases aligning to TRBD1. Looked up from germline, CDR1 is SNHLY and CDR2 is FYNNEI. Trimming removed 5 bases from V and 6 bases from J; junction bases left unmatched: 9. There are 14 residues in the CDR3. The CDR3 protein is CASSRDRAVAEAFF. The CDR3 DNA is TGTGCCAGCAGTCGTGACAGGGCAGTCGCTGAAGCTTTCTTT.

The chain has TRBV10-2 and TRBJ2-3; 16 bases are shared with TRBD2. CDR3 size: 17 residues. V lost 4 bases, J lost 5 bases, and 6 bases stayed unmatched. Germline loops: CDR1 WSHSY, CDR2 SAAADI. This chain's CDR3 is CASSAGTSGRAGDTQYF. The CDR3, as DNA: TGCGCCAGCAGTGCCGGGACTAGCGGGAGGGCCGGAGATACGCAGTATTTT.

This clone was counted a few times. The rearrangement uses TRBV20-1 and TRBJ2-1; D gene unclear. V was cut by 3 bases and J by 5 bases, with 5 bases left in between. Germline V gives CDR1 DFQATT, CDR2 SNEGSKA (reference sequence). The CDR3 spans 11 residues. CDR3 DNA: TGCAGTGCTAGTTCAGACAATGAGCAGTTCTTC. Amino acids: CSASSDNEQFF.

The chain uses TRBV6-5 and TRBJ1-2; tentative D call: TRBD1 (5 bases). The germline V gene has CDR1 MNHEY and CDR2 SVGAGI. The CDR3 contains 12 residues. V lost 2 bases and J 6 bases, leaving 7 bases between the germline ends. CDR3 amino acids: CASSYAGHGYTF. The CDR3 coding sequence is TGTGCCAGCAGTTACGCAGGGCATGGCTACACCTTC.

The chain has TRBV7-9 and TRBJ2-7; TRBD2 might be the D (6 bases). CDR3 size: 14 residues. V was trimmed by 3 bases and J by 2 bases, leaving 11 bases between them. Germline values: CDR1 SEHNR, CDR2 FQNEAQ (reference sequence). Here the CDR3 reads CASSFGGGPYEQYF. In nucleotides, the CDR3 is TGTGCCAGCAGCTTCGGGGGAGGCCCCTACGAGCAGTACTTC.

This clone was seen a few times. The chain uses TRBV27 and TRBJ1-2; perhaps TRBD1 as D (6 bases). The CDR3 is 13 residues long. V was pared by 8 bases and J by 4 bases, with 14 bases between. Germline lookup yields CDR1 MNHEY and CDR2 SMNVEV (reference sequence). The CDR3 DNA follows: TGTGCCAGCGGCCCAACAGGGACCTATGGCTACACCTTC. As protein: CASGPTGTYGYTF.

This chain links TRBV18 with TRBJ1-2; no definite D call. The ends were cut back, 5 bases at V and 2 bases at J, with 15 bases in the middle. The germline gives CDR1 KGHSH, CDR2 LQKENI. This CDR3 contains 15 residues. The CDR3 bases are TGTGCCAGCTCAGTAGGAGCGGTAAGAAACTATGGCTACACCTTC. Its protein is CASSVGAVRNYGYTF.

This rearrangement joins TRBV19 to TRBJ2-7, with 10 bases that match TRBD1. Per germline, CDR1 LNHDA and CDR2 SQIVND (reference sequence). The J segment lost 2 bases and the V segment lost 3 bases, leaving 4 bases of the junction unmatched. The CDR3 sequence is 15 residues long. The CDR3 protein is CASSIRTGGTYEQYF. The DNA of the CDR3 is TGTGCCAGTAGTATTCGGACAGGGGGAACCTACGAGCAGTACTTC.

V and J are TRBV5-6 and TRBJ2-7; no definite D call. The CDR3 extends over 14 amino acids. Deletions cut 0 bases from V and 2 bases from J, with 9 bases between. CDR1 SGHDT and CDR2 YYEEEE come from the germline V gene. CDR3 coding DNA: TGTGCCAGCAGCTTGGTGATGGGCCCCTACGAGCAGTACTTC. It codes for CASSLVMGPYEQYF.

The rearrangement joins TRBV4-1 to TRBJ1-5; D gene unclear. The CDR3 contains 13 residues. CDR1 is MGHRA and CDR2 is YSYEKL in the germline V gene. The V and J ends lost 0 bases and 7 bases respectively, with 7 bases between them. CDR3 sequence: CASSQDPRQPQHF. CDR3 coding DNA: TGCGCCAGCAGCCAAGACCCTAGGCAGCCCCAGCATTTT.

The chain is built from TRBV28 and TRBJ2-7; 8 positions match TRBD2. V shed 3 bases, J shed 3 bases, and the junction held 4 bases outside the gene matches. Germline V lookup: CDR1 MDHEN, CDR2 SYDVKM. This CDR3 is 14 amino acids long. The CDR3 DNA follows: TGTGCCAGCAGTTTCAATAGCGGGAACTACGAGCAGTACTTC. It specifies CASSFNSGNYEQYF.

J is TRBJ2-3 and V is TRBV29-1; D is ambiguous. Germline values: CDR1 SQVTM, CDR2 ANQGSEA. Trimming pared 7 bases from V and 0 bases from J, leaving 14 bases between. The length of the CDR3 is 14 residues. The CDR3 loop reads CSAYDGQSTDTQYF. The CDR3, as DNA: TGCAGCGCTTACGATGGCCAGAGCACAGATACGCAGTATTTT.

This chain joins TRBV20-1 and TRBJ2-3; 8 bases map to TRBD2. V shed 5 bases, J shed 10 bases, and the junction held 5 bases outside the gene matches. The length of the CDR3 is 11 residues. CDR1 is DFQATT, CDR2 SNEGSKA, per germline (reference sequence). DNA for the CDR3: TGCAGTGCTGTCAGCGGGAGCGCGCAGTATTTT. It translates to CSAVSGSAQYF.

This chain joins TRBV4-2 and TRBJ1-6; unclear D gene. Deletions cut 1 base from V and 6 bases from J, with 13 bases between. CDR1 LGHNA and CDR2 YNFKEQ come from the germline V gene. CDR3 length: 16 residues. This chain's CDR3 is CASSQAYQDSNSPLHF. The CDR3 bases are TGTGCCAGCAGCCAAGCTTATCAAGACTCTAATTCACCCCTCCACTTT.